Detailed here is one T cell receptor (beta chain). Its target is not known. Germline V gene lookup returns CDR1 MGHRA and CDR2 YSYEKL. This CDR3 is 14 amino acids long. The germline V and J ends were trimmed by 1 base and 8 bases, with 12 bases remaining between them. At sampling all donors were nominally healthy, likely with unrecorded immune exposures. The sample is drawn from a study of cytomegalovirus exposure and HLA in healthy donors. Across the study: Unique TCR beta sequences numbering approximately 100 million came from approximately 180 million T cells in an earlier analysis. The study, taken as a whole, reports: A link between a missense DCLRE1C variant and TCR beta V- and J-gene trimming emerged from a later analysis. Productive rates of about 90% or about 30% were seen for most TCR beta V segments in an earlier analysis.

PCR amplification relied on 60 Vbeta primers (plus 13 Jbeta primers). Produced via immunoSEQ multiplex PCR; TCRdb's table is partial and in-frame only. The sample has 180,000 or so clones, over 75% seen once. The TCR sequence derives from a man aged 18 to 29 in good health and CMV-seropositive. The sample was PBMCs. The chain employs TRBV4-1 and TRBJ2-1; D is possibly TRBD1 (5 bases). CDR3 region: CASSQADSFYEQFF. CDR3 in DNA: TGCGCCAGCAGCCAAGCCGACAGTTTCTATGAGCAGTTCTTC.